Listed here are 25 T cell receptor beta chains from one sample, sequenced in a study of cytomegalovirus exposure and HLA in healthy donors. 60 Vbeta and 13 Jbeta primers were used in PCR. TCRdb keeps only in-frame clones here, not all; method: immunoSEQ multiplex PCR. This sample has 95,000 to 100,000 clones, with under 80% found just once. Sequencing was performed on PBMCs. The receptors here all came from a male donor in good health and CMV-seronegative.

V usage is TRBV29-1 and J usage is TRBJ2-7; TRBD2 matches 10 bases. Per germline, CDR1 SQVTM and CDR2 ANQGSEA. V shed 7 bases, J shed 4 bases, and the junction held 7 bases outside the gene matches. The CDR3 covers 13 residues. CDR3 sequence reads: CSAQRTSGYEQYF. CDR3 DNA sequence: TGCAGCGCCCAACGGACTAGCGGATACGAGCAGTACTTC.

The genes are TRBV7-9 and TRBJ1-2, with TRBD1 as a possible D gene (5 bases). The germline CDR1 and CDR2 sequences are SEHNR and FQNEAQ (reference sequence). V shed 2 bases and J shed 6 bases, with 7 bases lying between them. The CDR3 covers 12 residues. The CDR3 loop reads CASSLPGNGYTF. CDR3 bases: TGTGCCAGCAGCTTACCAGGGAATGGCTACACCTTC. The complete variable domain, with remaining parts taken from reference TRBV7-9 and TRBJ1-2, reads DTGVSQNPRHKITKRGQNVTFRCDPISEHNRLYWYRQTLGQGPEFLTYFQNEAQLEKSRLLSDRFSAERPKGSFSTLEIQRTEQGDSAMYLCASSLPGNGYTFGSGTRLTVV.

The chain uses TRBV5-3 and TRBJ2-1, with a weak D call TRBD1 (7 bases). TRBV5-3 is an open reading frame, and its role is uncertain. Trimming took off 4 bases at V and 6 bases at J, with 17 bases between the two ends. The length of the CDR3 is 15 residues. The CDR3 DNA reads TGTGCCAGAAGCACCGACAGGGACTCTGTCAATGAGCAGTTCTTC. Translated: CARSTDRDSVNEQFF.

This chain joins TRBV6-1 and TRBJ2-4, with D perhaps TRBD2 (5 bases). From germline, CDR1 is MNHNS and CDR2 SASEGT. Trimming stripped 3 bases from V and 1 base from J, with 10 bases between. This CDR3 region has 15 residues. CDR3 nucleotide sequence: TGTGCCAGCAGTGAGTGGGAGTTGGCCAAAAACATTCAGTACTTC. It yields the protein CASSEWELAKNIQYF.

The CDR3 bases are TGTGCCAGCAGTCGAGGATGGACAGGGGCCGCTAATGAAAAACTGTTTTTT. Translated, it gives CASSRGWTGAANEKLFF. The chain employs TRBV7-2 and TRBJ1-4, with TRBD1 identical over 9 bases. This CDR3 region has 17 residues. The germline V gene encodes CDR1 SGHTA and CDR2 FQGNSA. V trimming: 6 bases; J trimming: 3 bases; junction bases outside the gene matches: 11.

The J gene is TRBJ2-5, the V gene TRBV19, with TRBD1 matching 7 bases. The CDR3 runs 14 residues. V was clipped by 4 bases and J by 2 bases; unmatched bases: 4. Germline V gene lookup returns CDR1 LNHDA and CDR2 SQIVND (reference sequence). The CDR3 DNA reads as TGTGCCAGTAGTACAAGGACAGGACAAGAGACCCAGTACTTC. It is translated as CASSTRTGQETQYF.

V gene TRBV5-1 combines with J gene TRBJ1-1; possibly TRBD1 for D (5 bases). The V gene lost 1 base and the J gene lost 3 bases, with 13 bases spanning the gap. The CDR3 extends over 15 amino acids. CDR1 is SGHRS and CDR2 is YFSETQ in the germline V gene. In DNA, the CDR3 is TGCGCCAGCAGCTTGTCAGGGCTGGGTGACACTGAAGCTTTCTTT. Translating gives CASSLSGLGDTEAFF.

The genes are TRBV4-2 and TRBJ2-6, with D possibly being TRBD2 (5 bases). CDR1 and CDR2 from the germline V gene are LGHNA and YNFKEQ. This CDR3 has 16 residues. Trimming took 1 base from V and 1 from J, leaving 8 bases between them. CDR3 amino acids: CASSQGTGSGANVLTF. CDR3 bases: TGTGCCAGCAGCCAAGGGACGGGATCTGGGGCCAACGTCCTGACTTTC.

The CDR3 is CASSDYRVRRDGYTF. The CDR3 DNA sequence: TGTGCCAGCAGCGATTACAGGGTGCGAAGGGATGGCTACACCTTC. The chain employs TRBV7-9 and TRBJ1-2, with D possibly TRBD1 on 6 matching bases. Germline lookup yields CDR1 SEHNR and CDR2 FQNEAQ (reference sequence). V lost 5 bases and J lost 6, with 19 bases in between. This CDR3 has 15 amino acids.

The chain carries TRBV9 and TRBJ2-1; 10 bases match TRBD2. V lost 4 bases and J lost 7; bases outside the gene matches: 20. Germline CDR1 is SGDLS and CDR2 is YYNGEE. The CDR3 loop spans 19 amino acids. The CDR3 here is CASSTPGPPAGGPGNEQFF. The CDR3 coding sequence is TGTGCCAGCAGCACCCCGGGTCCGCCAGCGGGAGGGCCAGGGAATGAGCAGTTCTTC. The entire variable domain, with the rest obtained from reference TRBV9 and TRBJ2-1, is as follows: DSGVTQTPKHLITATGQRVTLRCSPRSGDLSVYWYQQSLDQGLQFLIQYYNGEERAKGNILERFSAQQFPDLHSELNLSSLELGDSALYFCASSTPGPPAGGPGNEQFFGPGTRLTVL.

The rearrangement joins TRBV28 to TRBJ2-7; D is undetermined. V shed 7 bases and J shed 0 bases, with 7 bases lying between them. The germline V gene has CDR1 MDHEN and CDR2 SYDVKM. CDR3 size: 12 residues. CDR3 nucleotide sequence: TGTGCCAGCACCTCAGGCTCCTACGAGCAGTACTTC. This codes for CASTSGSYEQYF.

J is TRBJ2-7 and V is TRBV23-1; D is possibly TRBD2 (6 bases). TRBV23-1 is annotated as an ORF whose role is uncertain. V was clipped by 3 bases and J by 2 bases, with 11 bases between them. CDR3 size: 14 residues. The CDR3 bases are TGCGCCAGCAGTCAGGGGGGACCACCCTACGAGCAGTACTTC. It is translated as CASSQGGPPYEQYF.

Regarding this clone: At one end the junction does not follow the germline gene, possibly because of a read error. This rearrangement joins TRBV7-7 to TRBJ2-1, with 7 bases matching TRBD1. Germline V gene data show CDR1 as SSHAT and CDR2 as FNYEAQ (reference sequence). The CDR3 is made up of 13 amino acids. The CDR3 protein is CASSSGQYNEQFF. The CDR3 coding sequence is TGTGCTAGCAGCTCGGGACAGTACAATGAGCAGTTCTTC. Together with reference TRBV7-7 and TRBJ2-1, the CDR3 gives the full variable domain: GAGVSQSPRYKVTKRGQDVTLRCDPISSHATLYWYQQALGQGPEFLTYFNYEAQPDKSGLPSDRFSAERPEGSISTLTIQRTEQRDSAMYRCASSSGQYNEQFFGPGTRLTVL.

The chain couples TRBV6-6 to TRBJ1-1, with D possibly being TRBD1 (5 bases). This CDR3 has 13 residues. The V gene's germline CDR1 is MNHNY and CDR2 SVGAGI (reference sequence). Trimming cost V 8 bases and J 1 base, with 11 bases left between them. CDR3 DNA sequence: TGTGCCAGCCGGGAGGGGAAGAACACTGAAGCTTTCTTT. This encodes CASREGKNTEAFF.

The chain is built from TRBV2 and TRBJ2-3, with 7 bases that match TRBD1. The CDR3 loop spans 16 amino acids. Trimming cost V 6 bases and J 1 base; bases outside gene matches: 10. Per the germline V gene, CDR1 is SNHLY and CDR2 is FYNNEI. The DNA of the CDR3 is TGTGCCAGCAGCTTTAGGACAGGTCTCGGCACAGATACGCAGTATTTT. This translates into CASSFRTGLGTDTQYF.

The rearrangement uses TRBV6-5 and TRBJ1-5, with D tentatively TRBD1 (6 bases). Trimming left V 10 bases short and J 2 bases short, with 12 bases between. The CDR3 is 13 amino acids. Looked up from germline, CDR1 is MNHEY and CDR2 is SVGAGI. CDR3 nucleotide sequence: TGTGCCACGAGGGGGGGAGGCAATCAGCCCCAGCATTTT. Protein sequence: CATRGGGNQPQHF.

The rearrangement joins TRBV5-6 to TRBJ1-1; 9 bases are shared with TRBD1. The CDR3 runs to 17 residues. CDR1 and CDR2 from the germline V gene are SGHDT and YYEEEE. The trim removed 4 bases at V and 0 bases at J, leaving 10 bases unmatched. The CDR3 is CASSRKPGQGMNTEAFF. The CDR3, as DNA: TGTGCCAGCAGCCGAAAGCCAGGACAGGGGATGAACACTGAAGCTTTCTTT.

This clone has a single count. The chain carries TRBV5-4 and TRBJ1-4; 10 bases map to TRBD1. The CDR3 is made up of 16 amino acids. Germline assignment: CDR1 SGHNT and CDR2 YYREEE (reference sequence). After removal of 4 bases from V and 12 bases from J, the junction contained 15 bases not matched to a gene. The CDR3 bases are TGTGCCAGCAGCCCTCCCTGGACAGGGGGAAATGTGGAACTGTTTTTT. Protein sequence: CASSPPWTGGNVELFF.

This sequence joins TRBV2 and TRBJ1-2; TRBD1 is a possible D gene (5 bases). The CDR3 contains 13 residues. From germline, CDR1 is SNHLY and CDR2 FYNNEI. Trimming left V 5 bases short and J 8 bases short, with 15 bases between. The CDR3 nucleotides read TGTGCCAGCAGTAAGGACATCGGGTACGGCTACACCTTC. This encodes CASSKDIGYGYTF.

The CDR3 coding sequence is TGTGCCAGCAGCCAGGGACTAGCGGGACTCCAAGAGACCCAGTACTTC. Amino acids: CASSQGLAGLQETQYF. The rearrangement joins TRBV5-6 to TRBJ2-5; 13 bases are a match to TRBD2. J gave up 1 base and V 4 bases, and 4 bases lay outside the gene matches. The CDR3 sequence is 16 residues long. Per the germline V gene, CDR1 is SGHDT and CDR2 is YYEEEE.

With regard to this clone: The sample contains more than one DNA sequence encoding this CDR3. The chain is built from TRBV27 and TRBJ2-7; D gene ambiguous. The CDR3 is 11 residues long. Germline loops: CDR1 MNHEY, CDR2 SMNVEV (reference sequence). V was shortened by 4 bases and J by 3 bases, with 4 bases between the two germline ends. The CDR3 is CASSSYYEQYF. CDR3 DNA: TGTGCCAGCAGTTCCTACTACGAGCAGTACTTC.

The gene calls are TRBV2 and TRBJ2-7; tentative D call: TRBD2 (7 bases). From germline, CDR1 is SNHLY and CDR2 FYNNEI. The CDR3 sequence is 16 residues long. Trimming took off 7 bases at V and 4 bases at J, with 23 bases between the two ends. The DNA of the CDR3 is TGTGCCAGCAATGTGTTCCCGGGGGGCGAATTGTACGAGCAGTACTTC. Protein: CASNVFPGGELYEQYF.

This clone was counted once. The chain employs TRBV7-2 and TRBJ2-1, with TRBD2 identical over 11 bases. This CDR3 contains 14 residues. V was pared by 3 bases and J by 7 bases, with 2 bases of the junction left unmatched. From germline, CDR1 is SGHTA and CDR2 FQGNSA. CDR3 DNA sequence: TGTGCCAGCAGCTTTAGCGGGAGGGTGAATGAGCAGTTCTTC. It codes for CASSFSGRVNEQFF.

The rearrangement links TRBV4-1 to TRBJ2-1; maybe TRBD1 (5 bases). V was cut by 1 base and J by 0 bases, with 10 bases left in between. Germline lookup yields CDR1 MGHRA and CDR2 YSYEKL. The CDR3 is made up of 16 amino acids. The CDR3 nucleotides are TGCGCCAGCAGCCAAGGCCAGGGATACTCCTACAATGAGCAGTTCTTC. Its protein product is CASSQGQGYSYNEQFF.

This clone was seen just once. The CDR3 DNA sequence: TGTGCCAGCAGTTTATCTGGGGGAAACCCCAGGGGAACTTTCTTT. It is translated as CASSLSGGNPRGTFF. The V and J genes are TRBV27 and TRBJ1-1; tentatively, D is TRBD1 (6 bases). The germline V and J ends were trimmed by 0 bases and 12 bases, with 20 bases remaining between them. Germline assignment: CDR1 MNHEY and CDR2 SMNVEV (reference sequence). The CDR3 consists of 15 residues.